Listed here is a single T cell receptor beta chain. There is no known antigen for this receptor. The sample holds no much larger clone one base away, and base qualities are not on file. CD8 naive samples were obtained by positive selection for CCR7 among CD45RO-negative cells, yielding a CD45RA+CCR7+ population from which TemRA cells were excluded. The donors were healthy, HIV-negative adults who had no recently reported acute infections or vaccinations. All donors were Caucasian adults living in Nashville, Tennessee, USA. Blood was collected by leukapheresis, and PBMCs were isolated by Ficoll-Histopaque density gradient centrifugation and then cryopreserved in liquid nitrogen vapor phase. Analytical flow cytometry was used to check the purity and quantity of every magnetically sorted T cell population. From each sorted fraction, genomic DNA was isolated and quantified by UV absorbance on a Nanodrop 2000c.

This sample is drawn from a study of shared clonotypes between healthy human individuals (dated by TCRdb to the early 2020s). A note on the overall study: The cohort included three men and a couple of women between 18 and 49 years of age. Per donor, three plates each were used for CD4 naive and CD4 memory, two for CD8 naive, and one for CD8 memory. The study deeply sequenced blood TCR repertoires of about 5 healthy adults to estimate repertoire size and the extent of clonotype sharing between individuals. Different laboratories and diverse techniques were used to prepare libraries and sequence TCR repertoires, to increase sequencing depth and limit assay-specific biases. Between about 0.8 and 9.5 billion PBMCs per donor were obtained by leukapheresis.

The germline V and J ends show losses of 5 bases and 7 bases respectively, and no gene match explains 7 bases of the junction. CDR1 SGHNT and CDR2 YENEEA are derived from the germline V gene. From its cysteine to its phenylalanine, the CDR3 spans 16 amino acids. Only the CDR3 portion is preserved as DNA: 48 bases, with reading frame beginning at the first base. TCR CDR3 regions were amplified from genomic DNA by multiplex PCR using the deep immunoSEQ assay. For each cell subset, the extracted genomic DNA was distributed evenly across all wells of several immunoSEQ 96-well plates, and each plate served as one replicate. For sorted subsets, around 200 ng genomic DNA, equal to 25,000 to 35,000 T cell genomes, was loaded into each replicate PCR. Purified libraries were quantified with a Qubit 3.0 fluorometer, sized on a Bioanalyzer 2100, and re-quantified with the KAPA Library Quantification kit. Each immunoSEQ 96-well plate was sequenced on its own single-read 150-cycle Illumina NextSeq 550 flow cell. On the authors' methods: Because only junctional sequences without quality scores were contained in the immunoSEQ output, filtering matching that applied to full-length reads could not be performed. Sequences were annotated with PyIR, a Python wrapper for IgBLAST v1.9, using IMGT germline references to assign V/J genes and CDR3. Reads with weak V/J assignments (E-value above 1e-6), missing CDR3, stop codons, out-of-frame junctions, or ambiguous translated residues were removed. V3J clonotypes were defined by identical inferred V gene, J gene, and CDR3 amino acid sequence. The percentage overlap between two repertoires was calculated by dividing the number of shared unique clonotypes by the size of the smaller repertoire. Repertoire richness was assessed with RTK rarefaction, the Chao1 estimator, and Recon v2.1 estimates of unobserved clonotypes. Generation probabilities were computed with OLGA for all TCRbeta clonotypes obtained by the gDNA method from four donors. The table comes from immuneACCESS by way of TCRdb, which keeps in-frame sequences with V and J called. Part of the clones is missing from these tables; in studies checked, under half for an unresolved V gene and the rest for unknown reasons. Clone size and the V and J calls come from that table; the DNA yielded D and trimming. The sample table records 800,000 to 950,000 clones; just over 95% of these occur just once. The top ten clonotypes cover less than 0.25% of the sample.

General conclusions and limits of the study: Incomplete sequencing was indicated by rarefaction of sorted-subset datasets, despite the large sequencing depth. Pairwise subsampling indicated that sequencing depth was expected to affect the degree of clonotype sharing among donors. About 4.5% of naive CD4, around 3.6% of naive CD8, approximately 2.2% of memory CD4, and approximately 0.4% of memory CD8 clonotypes were shared across four donors. Clonotypes shared by all four sorted-subset donors showed higher generation probabilities than non-shared clonotypes. Naive subsets generally had larger estimated clonotype richness than memory subsets did. Only blood was sampled, and tissue TCR repertoires likely differ from those in blood. The genetic and exposure-history diversity represented was limited by the small number of donors.

Sequenced material: naive CD8+ T cells sorted from blood. This specimen's cell subset or site label, interpreted: CD45RA+CCR7+. The origin of this receptor is a man in his thirties or forties in good health. The rearrangement combines TRBV11-3 with TRBJ2-1; 14 junctional bases match TRBD2. This receptor has the CDR3 CASSERLAGGENEQFF. The bases are TGTGCCAGCAGCGAACGACTAGCGGGAGGGGAGAATGAGCAGTTCTTC.